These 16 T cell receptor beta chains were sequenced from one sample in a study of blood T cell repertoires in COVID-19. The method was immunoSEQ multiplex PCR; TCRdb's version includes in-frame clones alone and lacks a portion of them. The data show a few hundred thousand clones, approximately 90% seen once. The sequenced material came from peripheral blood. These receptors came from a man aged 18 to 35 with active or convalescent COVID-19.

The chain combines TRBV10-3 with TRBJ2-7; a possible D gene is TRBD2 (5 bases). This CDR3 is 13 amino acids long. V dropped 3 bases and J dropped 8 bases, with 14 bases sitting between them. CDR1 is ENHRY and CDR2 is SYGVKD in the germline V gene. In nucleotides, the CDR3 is TGTGCCATCAGTGACCAAGTAGGAGGCAAGCAGTACTTC. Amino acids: CAISDQVGGKQYF.

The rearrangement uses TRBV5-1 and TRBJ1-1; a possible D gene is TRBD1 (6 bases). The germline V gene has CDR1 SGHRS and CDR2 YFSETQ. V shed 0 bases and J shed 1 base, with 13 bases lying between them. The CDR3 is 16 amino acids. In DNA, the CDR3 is TGCGCCAGCAGCTTGGCCGGGGACACGGAGAACACTGAAGCTTTCTTT. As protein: CASSLAGDTENTEAFF.

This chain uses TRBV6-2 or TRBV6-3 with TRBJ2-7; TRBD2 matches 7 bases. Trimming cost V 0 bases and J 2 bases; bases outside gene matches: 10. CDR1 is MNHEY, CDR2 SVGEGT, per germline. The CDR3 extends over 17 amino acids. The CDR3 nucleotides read TGTGCCAGCAGTTACTCGATACAAGGGAGGGAAACCTACGAGCAGTACTTC. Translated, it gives CASSYSIQGRETYEQYF.

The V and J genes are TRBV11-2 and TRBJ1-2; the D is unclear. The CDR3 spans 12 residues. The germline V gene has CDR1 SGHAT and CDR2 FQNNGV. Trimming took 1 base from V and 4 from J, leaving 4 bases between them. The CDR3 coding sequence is TGTGCCAGCAGCTTAGGAGTCTATGGCTACACCTTC. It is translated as CASSLGVYGYTF. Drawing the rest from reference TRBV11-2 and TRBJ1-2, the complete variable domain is EAGVAQSPRYKIIEKRQSVAFWCNPISGHATLYWYQQILGQGPKLLIQFQNNGVVDDSQLPKDRFSAERLKGVDSTLKIQPAKLEDSAVYLCASSLGVYGYTFGSGTRLTVV.

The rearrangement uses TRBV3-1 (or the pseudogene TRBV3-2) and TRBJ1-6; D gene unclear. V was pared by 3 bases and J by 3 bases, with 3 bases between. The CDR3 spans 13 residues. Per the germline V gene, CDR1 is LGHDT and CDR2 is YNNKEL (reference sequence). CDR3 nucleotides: TGTGCCAGCAGCCAGAGCTATAATTCACCCCTCCACTTT. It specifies CASSQSYNSPLHF.

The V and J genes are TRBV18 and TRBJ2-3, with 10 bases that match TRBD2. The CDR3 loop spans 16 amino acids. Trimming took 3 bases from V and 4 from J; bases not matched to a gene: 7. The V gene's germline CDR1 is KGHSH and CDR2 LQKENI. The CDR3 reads CASSPRLAGDADTQYF. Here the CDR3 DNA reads TGTGCCAGCTCACCGCGGCTAGCGGGAGATGCAGATACGCAGTATTTT.

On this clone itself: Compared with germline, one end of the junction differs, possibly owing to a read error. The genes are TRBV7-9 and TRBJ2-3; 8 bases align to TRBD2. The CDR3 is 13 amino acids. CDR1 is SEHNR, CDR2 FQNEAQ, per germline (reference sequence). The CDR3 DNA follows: TGTGCCAGCAGCACCACGACTAGCGAGAAAATTCTTTTT. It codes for CASSTTTSEKILF.

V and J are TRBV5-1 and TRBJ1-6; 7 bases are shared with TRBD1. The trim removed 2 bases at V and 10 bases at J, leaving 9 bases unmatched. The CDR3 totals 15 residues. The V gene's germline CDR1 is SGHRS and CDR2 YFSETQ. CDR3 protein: CASSFRDRAESPLHF. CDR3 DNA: TGCGCCAGCAGCTTCCGAGACAGGGCAGAGTCACCCCTCCACTTT.

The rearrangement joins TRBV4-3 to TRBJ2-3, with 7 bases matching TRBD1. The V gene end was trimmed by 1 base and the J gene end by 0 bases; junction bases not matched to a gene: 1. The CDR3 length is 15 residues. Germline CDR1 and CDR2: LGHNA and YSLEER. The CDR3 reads CASSQAGQSTDTQYF. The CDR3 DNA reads TGCGCCAGCAGCCAAGCGGGACAGAGCACAGATACGCAGTATTTT.

The CDR3 reads CASSSFPGTGAHEQYF. As DNA, the CDR3 is TGTGCCAGCAGCTCCTTCCCCGGGACAGGGGCCCACGAGCAGTACTTC. The genes are TRBV11-2 and TRBJ2-7; 10 bases fit TRBD1. The CDR3 runs 16 residues. Germline-derived CDR1 and CDR2 are SGHAT and FQNNGV. The trim removed 4 bases at V and 5 bases at J, leaving 11 bases unmatched.

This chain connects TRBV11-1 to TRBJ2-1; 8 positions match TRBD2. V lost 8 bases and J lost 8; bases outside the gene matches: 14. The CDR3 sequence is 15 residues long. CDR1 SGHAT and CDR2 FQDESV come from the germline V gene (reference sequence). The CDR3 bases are TGTGCCAGCGAAGGCGGGAGGCTTTCGGGCCATGAGCAGTTCTTC. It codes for CASEGGRLSGHEQFF.

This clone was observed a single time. The CDR3 loop reads CASSQGREETNYGYTF. CDR3 bases: TGTGCCAGCAGCCAGGGCAGGGAGGAGACTAACTATGGCTACACCTTC. This rearrangement joins TRBV4-2 to TRBJ1-2, with D maybe TRBD1 (5 bases). Per the germline V gene, CDR1 is LGHNA and CDR2 is YNFKEQ. The CDR3 runs 16 residues. V dropped 3 bases and J dropped 0 bases, with 14 bases sitting between them.

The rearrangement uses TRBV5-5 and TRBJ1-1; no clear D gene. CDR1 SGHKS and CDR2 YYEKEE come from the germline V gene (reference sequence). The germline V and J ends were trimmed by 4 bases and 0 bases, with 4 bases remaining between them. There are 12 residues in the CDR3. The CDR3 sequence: CASSLMNTEAFF. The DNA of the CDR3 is TGTGCCAGCAGCCTAATGAACACTGAAGCTTTCTTT.

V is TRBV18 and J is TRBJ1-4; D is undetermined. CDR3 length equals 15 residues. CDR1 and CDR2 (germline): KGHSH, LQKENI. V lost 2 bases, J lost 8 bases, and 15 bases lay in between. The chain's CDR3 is CASSPNLEEREKLFF. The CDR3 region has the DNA TGTGCCAGCTCACCAAATTTGGAGGAGAGAGAAAAACTGTTTTTT.

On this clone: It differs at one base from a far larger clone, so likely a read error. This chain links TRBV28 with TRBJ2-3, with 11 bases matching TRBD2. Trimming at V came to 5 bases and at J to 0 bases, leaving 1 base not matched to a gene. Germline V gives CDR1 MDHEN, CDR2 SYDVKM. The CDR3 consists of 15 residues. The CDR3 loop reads CASSRTSGSTDTQYF. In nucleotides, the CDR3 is TGTGCCAGCAGTCGGACTAGCGGGAGCACAGATACGCAGTATTTT.

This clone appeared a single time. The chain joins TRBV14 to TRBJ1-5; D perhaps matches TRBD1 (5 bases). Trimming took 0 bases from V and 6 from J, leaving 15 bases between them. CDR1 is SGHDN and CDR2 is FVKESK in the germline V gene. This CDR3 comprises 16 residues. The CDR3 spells CASSQETGGVGQPQHF. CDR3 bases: TGTGCCAGCAGCCAAGAAACAGGCGGTGTCGGTCAGCCCCAGCATTTT.